Listed below are T cell receptor beta chains from one sample, sequenced in a study of cytomegalovirus exposure and HLA in healthy donors. Produced via immunoSEQ multiplex PCR; TCRdb's table is partial and in-frame only. The data show around 170,000 clones, roughly 87% seen once. The sequenced material came from PBMCs. These receptors were obtained from a woman aged 50 to 60 in good health and CMV-seronegative. Both conserved end residues are part of each CDR3. Fields, in order: J gene, clone size, D gene, V gene, CDR3 DNA, CDR3 protein. A D gene is named only where the DNA matches it firmly. Expanded clones are given a class, and other clones once, few, many or no size at all.

TRBJ2-5 | . | . | TRBV5-4 | TGTGCCAGCAGCCTACCAGGGGGGCAAGAGACCCAGTACTTC | CASSLPGGQETQYF
TRBJ2-1 | . | . | TRBV29-1 | TGCAGCGCCCCGGCGGGCCCTGAGCAGTTCTTC | CSAPAGPEQFF
TRBJ2-5 | . | TRBD2 | TRBV9 | TGTGCCAGCAGCGTAGCTGTTCTAGCGGGGAGAGAGACCCAGTACTTC | CASSVAVLAGRETQYF
TRBJ2-5 | once | TRBD2 | TRBV5-4 | TGTGCCAGCAGCTTGGGGGCGGGAGTGGAGACCCAGTACTTC | CASSLGAGVETQYF
TRBJ2-2 | . | TRBD1 | TRBV5-4 | TGTGCCAGCAGGAGGACAGGGTTAGTCACCGGGGAGCTGTTTTTT | CASRRTGLVTGELFF
TRBJ1-5 | once | . | TRBV4-1 | TGCGCCAGCAGCCAAGGAGGAGGCAGTCATCAGCCCCAGCATTTT | CASSQGGGSHQPQHF
TRBJ1-4 | . | TRBD1 | TRBV2 | TGTGCCAGCAGGAGGGACAGGGGGAGTGCAACTAATGAAAAACTGTTTTTT | CASRRDRGSATNEKLFF
TRBJ1-2 | . | TRBD1 | TRBV10-3 | TGTGCCATCTCTCCGGGACAGTCTAACTATGGCTACACCTTC | CAISPGQSNYGYTF
TRBJ2-7 | few | . | TRBV19 | TGTGCCAGTAGTATCGGGGAAGGCTACGAGCAGTACTTC | CASSIGEGYEQYF
TRBJ1-3 | . | . | TRBV10-1 | TGCGCCAGCAGTGAGACGGGGAAAGCTGGAAACACCATATATTTT | CASSETGKAGNTIYF
TRBJ2-7 | few | TRBD1 | TRBV25-1 | TGTGCCAGCAGTGGCAACAGGGGAGAGTACTTC | CASSGNRGEYF
TRBJ1-1 | few | . | TRBV28 | TGTGCCAGCTCCAAGGACAGCCCTGAAGCTTTCTTT | CASSKDSPEAFF
TRBJ1-1 | . | TRBD1 | TRBV7-9 | TGTGCCAGCAGCCCAACAGGGGTAACTGAAGCTTTCTTT | CASSPTGVTEAFF
TRBJ2-7 | . | . | TRBV5-1 | TGCGCCAGCAGCTTGGGCCCCCCCGGACTGTACGAGCAGTACTTC | CASSLGPPGLYEQYF
TRBJ2-1 | . | TRBD2 | TRBV7-3 | TGTGCCAGCAGCTCCGGACTAGCGGCCAATGAGCAGTTCTTC | CASSSGLAANEQFF
TRBJ1-1 | . | TRBD1 | TRBV15 | TGTGCCACCAGCAGAAACAGGGGCCCTGACGCTTTCTTT | CATSRNRGPDAFF
TRBJ1-5 | . | . | TRBV6-1 | TGTGCCAGCAGTGAAACTCAGGATCAGCCCCAGCATTTT | CASSETQDQPQHF
TRBJ1-5 | once | TRBD1 | TRBV6-6 | TGTGCCAGCAGGGACGGCCAGGGGGCGCAGCCCCAGCATTTT | CASRDGQGAQPQHF
TRBJ1-1 | . | TRBD1 | TRBV2 | TGTGCCAGCAGTACATACAGGGGGCTGAGGACTGAAGCTTTCTTT | CASSTYRGLRTEAFF
TRBJ2-2 | . | . | TRBV21-1 | TGTGCCAGCAGCAAAGACCGCCTAGCGGGGGGGCCGTTCGTCACCGGGGAGCTGTTTTTT | CASSKDRLAGGPFVTGELFF
TRBJ2-3 | . | . | TRBV5-4 | TGTGCCAGCCGGGGAGAAACAGATACGCAGTATTTT | CASRGETDTQYF
TRBJ1-5 | . | . | TRBV4-2 | TGTGCCAGCAGCCGATCTACGGGTCAGCCCCAGCATTTT | CASSRSTGQPQHF
TRBJ1-6 | . | . | TRBV6-5 | TGTGCCAGCAGTTCCCGGGCGGGGACCAATTCACCCCTCCACTTT | CASSSRAGTNSPLHF
TRBJ1-1 | few | . | TRBV18 | TGTGCCAGCTCACCCAGGGAAGGGGCCACTGAAGCTTTCTTT | CASSPREGATEAFF
TRBJ1-2 | . | . | TRBV10-3 | TGTGCCATCAGTGAGTCGGAAGGGGACTATGGCTACACCTTC | CAISESEGDYGYTF
TRBJ2-7 | . | . | TRBV5-1 | TGCGCCAGCAGCTCACAGGGTTTTGAGCAGTACTTC | CASSSQGFEQYF
TRBJ1-1 | . | TRBD1 | TRBV6-5 | TGTGCCAGCAGACAGGGGACCATTGAAGCTTTCTTT | CASRQGTIEAFF
TRBJ2-7 | . | . | TRBV5-6 | TGTGCCAGCAGCCTGGAGGGGGTTGCGGAGCAGTACTTC | CASSLEGVAEQYF
TRBJ2-7 | . | TRBD2 | TRBV6-5 | TGTGCCAGCAGTTACCCCAGCGGGGAAGCCTACGAGCAGTACTTC | CASSYPSGEAYEQYF
TRBJ1-1 | . | . | TRBV11-2 | TGTGCCAGCAGCCGTGATACAGGGCAAGCTTTCTTT | CASSRDTGQAFF
TRBJ2-5 | . | TRBD2 | TRBV29-1 | TGCAGCGTTGTCCCGGGCCAGCGGGGGAGACAAGAGACCCAGTACTTC | CSVVPGQRGRQETQYF
TRBJ2-2 | few | TRBD2 | TRBV7-3 | TGTGCCAGCAGCTTAACGCGGGGGGTAGCGGGGGAACCGAACACCGGGGAGCTGTTTTTT | CASSLTRGVAGEPNTGELFF
TRBJ2-5 | . | TRBD2 | TRBV6-6 | TGTGCCAGCAGTTACGCACTAGCGGGGGGGCCTGAGGCCCAGTACTTC | CASSYALAGGPEAQYF
TRBJ2-3 | . | . | TRBV5-1 | TGCGCCAGCAGCGGCCAGGGGGGTCAAGCAGATACGCAGTATTTT | CASSGQGGQADTQYF
TRBJ2-5 | . | . | TRBV28 | TGTGCCAGCAGTTCCAGGGCACCTTCTCACTTC | CASSSRAPSHF
TRBJ1-2 | . | TRBD1 | TRBV19 | TGTGCCAGTAGTATAGCGCTCCGGGACAGGCTACCAGGGGGCTACACCTTC | CASSIALRDRLPGGYTF
TRBJ2-5 | . | . | TRBV7-9 | TGTGCCAGCAGCTTAGCTTCGCGCCAAGAGACCCAGTACTTC | CASSLASRQETQYF
TRBJ2-7 | . | TRBD1 | TRBV2 | TGTGCCACGGGACAGGGAACCTACGAGCAGTACTTC | CATGQGTYEQYF
TRBJ2-5 | . | TRBD2 | TRBV7-9 | TGTGCCAGCAGCTCAATTGGGGGAGGGCTCAGTGAGACCCAGTACTTC | CASSSIGGGLSETQYF
TRBJ1-1 | once | . | TRBV2 | TGTGCCAGCAATAGGGACACCTACCAAACTGAAGCTTTCTTT | CASNRDTYQTEAFF
TRBJ2-2 | . | . | TRBV5-1 | TGCGCCAGCAGTCCTACAGGAACCGGGGAGCTGTTTTTT | CASSPTGTGELFF
TRBJ2-1 | . | . | TRBV5-4 | TGTGCCAGCAGCTTGGCTACCATCGCCCACAATGAGCAGTTCTTC | CASSLATIAHNEQFF
TRBJ2-7 | . | . | TRBV5-1 | TGCGCCAGCAGCTTGGGGACACGGGTGGATTCCTACGAGCAGTACTTC | CASSLGTRVDSYEQYF
TRBJ2-7 | . | TRBD1 | TRBV6-5 | TGTGCCAGCAGTCGGACAGGGATTTCCTACGAGCAGTACTTC | CASSRTGISYEQYF
TRBJ1-1 | . | TRBD1 | TRBV18 | TGTGCCAGCTCCCAGGGACAGGGGACAGGAGGTGAAGCTTTCTTT | CASSQGQGTGGEAFF
TRBJ1-1 | . | . | TRBV4-3 | TGCGCCAGCAGCCAAGAGGCGGCGACGGACTTGAACACTGAAGCTTTCTTT | CASSQEAATDLNTEAFF
TRBJ2-7 | . | TRBD2 | TRBV27 | TGTGCCAGCAGACGGGAGGGTCACGAGCAGTACTTC | CASRREGHEQYF
TRBJ1-6 | . | TRBD1 | TRBV5-1 | TGCGCCAGCAGCTTGGATGGGGACAGGGAGAGCTCACCCCTCCACTTT | CASSLDGDRESSPLHF
TRBJ2-6 | once | . | TRBV15 | TGTGCCACCAGCAGGGGATCAGGGAAAATTTACTCTGGGGCCAACGTCCTGACTTTC | CATSRGSGKIYSGANVLTF
TRBJ1-5 | . | . | TRBV5-6 | TGTGCCAGCAGCGGTCGCAGGGAACGTCAGCCCCAGCATTTT | CASSGRRERQPQHF